Listed below are T cell receptor beta chains from one sample, sequenced in a study of T cells in localized non-small cell lung cancer. This table comes from immunoSEQ multiplex PCR, and its TCRdb copy is limited to in-frame clones, with some not included. This sample yields 20,000 or so clones, of which 70% to 90% are seen a single time; more than 6% belongs to the top ten. The sequencing here drew on peripheral blood, taken before any cancer treatment. These receptors were taken from an older male donor with stage I squamous cell lung carcinoma. CDR3s include the opening cysteine and the closing phenylalanine or tryptophan. The D gene is left open where the match is weak. Clone size, where shown, is once, few, many, or a class for clones that have expanded.

TRBD1,TRBJ1-3,TRBV6-9,.,TGTGCCAGCAGTCCCCGGACAGGGGGATCTGGAAACACCATATATTTT,CASSPRTGGSGNTIYF
TRBD1,TRBJ2-7,TRBV6-5,.,TGTGCCACCAGACAGGGGTGGTTCAACGAGCAGTACTTC,CATRQGWFNEQYF
TRBD1,TRBJ1-5,TRBV5-8,few,TGTGCCAGCAGTTCCGGACAGGGAAGCAATCAGCCCCAGCATTTT,CASSSGQGSNQPQHF
TRBD2,TRBJ2-3,TRBV5-6,.,TGTGCCAGCAGCTTGGCACTAGCGGGGGGGTCCGGTAGCACAGATACGCAGTATTTT,CASSLALAGGSGSTDTQYF
.,TRBJ1-1,TRBV19,.,TGTGCCAGTAGTATAGTTGGGAGGGAAAGCACTGAAGCTTTCTTT,CASSIVGRESTEAFF
.,TRBJ1-2,TRBV28,.,TGTGCCAGCAGTTTATACGGGTCCCCCTATGGCTACACCTTC,CASSLYGSPYGYTF
.,TRBJ2-2,TRBV5-1,.,TGCGCCAGCTCTAGTGGGGAAAGGAACACCGGGGAGCTGTTTTTT,CASSSGERNTGELFF
.,TRBJ2-6,TRBV5-8,.,TGTGCCAGCAGCTTGCGCAGGGCGACTGGGGCCAACGTCCTGACTTTC,CASSLRRATGANVLTF
.,TRBJ1-2,TRBV30,.,TGTGACTGGAGTAGCTCCGGGCGGCGCTATGGCTACACCTTC,CDWSSSGRRYGYTF
.,TRBJ1-1,TRBV27,.,TGTGCCAGCAGTGGACTGGACGGGATGAACACTGAAGCTTTCTTT,CASSGLDGMNTEAFF
.,TRBJ2-1,TRBV5-1,.,TGCGCCAGCAGCTTGGAGGGCAGGGCTACCTACAATGAGCAGTTCTTC,CASSLEGRATYNEQFF
TRBD1,TRBJ2-4,TRBV5-1,.,TGCGCCAGCAGCTTGATTACCGGACAGGGAGGATACATTCAGTACTTC,CASSLITGQGGYIQYF
.,TRBJ1-3,TRBV29-1,.,TGCAGCGTTGAGAGGGGTCGAACAGGAAACACCATATATTTT,CSVERGRTGNTIYF
.,TRBJ1-2,TRBV19,.,TGTGCCAGTAGATCCCGAGGCGACGGATACGGCTACACCTTC,CASRSRGDGYGYTF
.,TRBJ2-2,TRBV30,.,TGTGCCTGGGGCTTGGACCCCCGTGACGCCGGGGAGCTGTTTTTT,CAWGLDPRDAGELFF
TRBD1,TRBJ2-7,TRBV2,.,TGTGCCAGCAGTGATAGGGACAGGGGATCCTACGAGCAGTACTTC,CASSDRDRGSYEQYF
.,TRBJ2-5,TRBV10-3,.,TGTGCCGCCCAGAGGGGCAGGGGAGGGGTTAACCAAGAGACCCAGTACTTC,CAAQRGRGGVNQETQYF
.,TRBJ2-5,TRBV6-5,.,TGTGCCAGCAGTTACTCGTCGGGCCGCCAAGAGACCCAGTACTTC,CASSYSSGRQETQYF
TRBD1,TRBJ2-7,TRBV28,.,TGTGCCAGCAGTTTTAGGGGGCTTCGACGAGGGGTCGAGCAGTACTTC,CASSFRGLRRGVEQYF
.,TRBJ2-2,TRBV6-6,.,TGTGCCAGCAACGCACGTCGAGGGCGCGGGTTCGGGGAGCTGTTTTTT,CASNARRGRGFGELFF
TRBD1,TRBJ2-5,TRBV6-1,.,TGTGCCAGCAGCGTCTCCAGGGGGATCCAAGAGACCCAGTACTTC,CASSVSRGIQETQYF
.,TRBJ1-1,TRBV19,.,TGTGCCAGTATCGGGGGGGCAATGAACACTGAAGCTTTCTTT,CASIGGAMNTEAFF
.,TRBJ2-7,TRBV18,.,TGTGCCAGCTCACCTTCAGGGACTTACGAGCAGTACTTC,CASSPSGTYEQYF
.,TRBJ1-4,TRBV5-6,.,TGTGCCAGCAGCTTGGGGCAGCCGGAAAGGGAAAAACTGTTTTTT,CASSLGQPEREKLFF